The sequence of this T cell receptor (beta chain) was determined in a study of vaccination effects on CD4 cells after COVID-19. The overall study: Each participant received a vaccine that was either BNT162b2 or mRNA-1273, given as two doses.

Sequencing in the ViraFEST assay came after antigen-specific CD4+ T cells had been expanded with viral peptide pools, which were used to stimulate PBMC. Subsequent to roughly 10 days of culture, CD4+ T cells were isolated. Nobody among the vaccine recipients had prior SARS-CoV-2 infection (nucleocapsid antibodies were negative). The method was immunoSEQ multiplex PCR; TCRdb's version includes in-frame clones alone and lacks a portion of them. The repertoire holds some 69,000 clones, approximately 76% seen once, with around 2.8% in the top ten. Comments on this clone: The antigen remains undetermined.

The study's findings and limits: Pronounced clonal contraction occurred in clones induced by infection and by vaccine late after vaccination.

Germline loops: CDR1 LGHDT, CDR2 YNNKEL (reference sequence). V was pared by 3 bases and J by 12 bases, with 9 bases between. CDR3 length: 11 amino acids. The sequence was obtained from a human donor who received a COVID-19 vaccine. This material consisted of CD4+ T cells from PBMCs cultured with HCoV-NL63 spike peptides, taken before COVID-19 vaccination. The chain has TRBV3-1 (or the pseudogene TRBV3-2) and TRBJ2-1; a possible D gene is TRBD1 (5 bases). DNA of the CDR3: TGTGCCAGCAGCCAGGCCCAGGGGCAGTTCTTC. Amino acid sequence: CASSQAQGQFF.